The clone carrying this T cell receptor beta chain occurred many times. The target antigen is unknown. This record belongs to a study of CD8 T cells in ankylosing spondylitis. The study's findings and limits: What seemed typical of ankylosing spondylitis blood was a TCR beta motif built from several highly homologous variants.

A quantitative 5'-RACE method, one with molecular barcodes, was used to make TCR beta libraries. TCRdb called the 5' RACE reads again in MiXCR, with one record for every CDR3 protein. Of some 220,000 distinct CDR3 sequences in the sample, 5.5% to 7.5% were seen once. The CDR3 contains 14 residues. The germline V gene has CDR1 MNHEY and CDR2 SMNVEV (reference sequence). V lost 5 bases to trimming and J lost 2 bases, with 12 bases between them. This TCR was sampled from a male donor with ankylosing spondylitis. Sequencing used blood, either unsorted or a sorted T cell fraction (not recorded which). The chain links TRBV27 to TRBJ2-5; D is ambiguous. The CDR3 region has the DNA TGTGCCAGCAGTACCCGGGTTCATCAAGAGACCCAGTACTTC. Protein sequence: CASSTRVHQETQYF.